This entry is about one T cell receptor beta chain. Positively selected for CCR7, the CD45RO-negative cells used as naive CD8 cells excluded terminally differentiated effector memory CD45RA+ cells. All of the donors resided in Nashville, Tennessee, and each was a Caucasian adult. The sample comes from a study of shared clonotypes between healthy human individuals. Deep level was the assay's run setting. The table came from immunoSEQ multiplex PCR; TCRdb's copy has only in-frame clones and leaves some out. The sample shows roughly 1,800,000 clones, over 85% of them seen only once. The ends lost 7 bases at V and 7 bases at J; junction bases unmatched: 21. Germline lookup yields CDR1 SGHDN and CDR2 FVKESK. The CDR3 loop spans 18 amino acids.

This chain joins TRBV14 and TRBJ2-7, with TRBD2 matching over 11 bases. Sequencing was done on a sample of naive CD8+ T cells sorted from blood. This TCR was recovered from a man between 18 and 29 years old in good health. The CDR3 loop is CASTTKHSGRAGSLEQYF. The CDR3 region has the DNA TGTGCCAGCACCACCAAGCATAGCGGGAGGGCCGGGTCCCTTGAGCAGTACTTC.